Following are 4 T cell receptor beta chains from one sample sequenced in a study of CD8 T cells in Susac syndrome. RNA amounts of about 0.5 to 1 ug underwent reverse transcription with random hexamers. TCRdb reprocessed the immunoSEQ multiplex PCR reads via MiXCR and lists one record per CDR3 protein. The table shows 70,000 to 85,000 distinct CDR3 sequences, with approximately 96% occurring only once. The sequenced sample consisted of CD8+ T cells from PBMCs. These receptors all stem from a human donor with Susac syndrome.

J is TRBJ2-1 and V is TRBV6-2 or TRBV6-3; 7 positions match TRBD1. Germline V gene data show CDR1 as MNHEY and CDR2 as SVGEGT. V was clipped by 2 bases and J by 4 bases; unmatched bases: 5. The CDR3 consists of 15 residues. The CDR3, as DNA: TGTGCCAGCAGTTACAGGAGACAGGGTTACAATGAGCAGTTCTTC. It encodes CASSYRRQGYNEQFF.

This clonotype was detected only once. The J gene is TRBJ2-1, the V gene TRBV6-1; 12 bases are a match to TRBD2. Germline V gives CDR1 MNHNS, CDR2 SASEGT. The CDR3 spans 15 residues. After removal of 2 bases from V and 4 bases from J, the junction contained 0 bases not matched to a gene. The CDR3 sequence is CASSELAGGYNEQFF. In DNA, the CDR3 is TGTGCCAGCAGTGAACTAGCGGGAGGGTACAATGAGCAGTTCTTC.

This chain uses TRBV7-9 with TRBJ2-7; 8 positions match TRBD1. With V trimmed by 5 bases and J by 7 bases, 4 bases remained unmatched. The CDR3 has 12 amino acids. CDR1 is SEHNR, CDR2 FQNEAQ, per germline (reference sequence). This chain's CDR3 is CASSLDRAEQYF. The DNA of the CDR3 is TGTGCCAGCAGCCTGGACAGGGCTGAGCAGTACTTC.

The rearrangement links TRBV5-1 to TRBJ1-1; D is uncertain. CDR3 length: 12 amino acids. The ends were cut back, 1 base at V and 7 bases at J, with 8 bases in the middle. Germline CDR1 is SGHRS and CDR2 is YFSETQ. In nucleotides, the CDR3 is TGCGCCAGCAGCTTGAGGGCAGGTGAAGCTTTCTTT. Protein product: CASSLRAGEAFF. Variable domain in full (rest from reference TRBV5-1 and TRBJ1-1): KAGVTQTPRYLIKTRGQQVTLSCSPISGHRSVSWYQQTPGQGLQFLFEYFSETQRNKGNFPGRFSGRQFSNSRSEMNVSTLELGDSALYLCASSLRAGEAFFGQGTRLTVV.